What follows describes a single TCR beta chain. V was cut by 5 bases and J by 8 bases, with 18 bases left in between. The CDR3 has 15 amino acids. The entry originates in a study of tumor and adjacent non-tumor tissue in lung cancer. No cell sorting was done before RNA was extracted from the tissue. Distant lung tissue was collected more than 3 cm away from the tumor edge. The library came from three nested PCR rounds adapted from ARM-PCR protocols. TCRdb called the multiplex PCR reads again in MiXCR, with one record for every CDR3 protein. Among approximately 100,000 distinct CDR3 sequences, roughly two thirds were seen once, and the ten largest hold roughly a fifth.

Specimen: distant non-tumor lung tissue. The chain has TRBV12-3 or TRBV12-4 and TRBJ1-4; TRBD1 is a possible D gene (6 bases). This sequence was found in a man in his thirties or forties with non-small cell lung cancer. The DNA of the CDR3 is TGTGCCAGCAGTGTAGGAAGGACAGCCGGGGAAAAACTGTTTTTT. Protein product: CASSVGRTAGEKLFF.